This record concerns one T cell receptor beta chain sequence. Its antigen is undetermined. Together with a sample-barcoded 5' primer, a J-beta primer mix was included in a second PCR lasting roughly 7 to 11 cycles. Via MiXCR, TCRdb re-called the 5' RACE reads, giving one row per CDR3 protein. The sample holds some 940,000 distinct CDR3 sequences; 25% to 30% are singletons and the top ten take roughly 10%. The sample comes from a study of blood T cells in healthy people across ages. Study observations and caveats: Naive and antigen-experienced cells could not be conclusively compared, given unsorted PBMCs.

The germline gives CDR1 KGHDR, CDR2 SFDVKD. There are 15 residues in the CDR3. The V end was cut by 4 bases, the J end by 1 base, with 12 bases between. This same sample was also taken into another study, of T cells of mothers and their children.

This receptor was identified in a woman aged 40-49 years in good health. The sample consisted of blood. This rearrangement joins TRBV24-1 to TRBJ1-1, with D possibly TRBD1 on 5 matching bases. For the CDR3, the DNA is TGTGCCACCAGTGACCCCGGGGGACCGAACACTGAAGCTTTCTTT. Its protein is CATSDPGGPNTEAFF.